This passage covers 16 T cell receptor beta chains from one sample sequenced in a study of cytomegalovirus exposure and HLA in healthy donors. PCR used 60 Vbeta primers and 13 Jbeta primers. The method was immunoSEQ multiplex PCR; TCRdb's version includes in-frame clones alone and lacks a portion of them. Of approximately 91,000 clones listed, roughly 60% are singletons. Sample: PBMCs. Receptors were obtained from a human donor in good health.

This clone was recorded a few times. The rearrangement links TRBV7-3 to TRBJ2-3, with TRBD2 matching over 10 bases. The germline gives CDR1 SGHTA, CDR2 FQGTGA. This CDR3 is built from 15 residues. With 5 bases clipped from V and 5 bases from J, the junction kept 7 bases outside the gene matches. In DNA form, the CDR3 reads TGTGCCAGCAGCCCAAGCGGGGGGGCCGTAGATACGCAGTATTTT. As protein: CASSPSGGAVDTQYF.

The chain recombines TRBV2 with TRBJ1-4; 11 bases align to TRBD1. The V segment lost 6 bases and the J segment 8 bases; nucleotides outside the gene matches: 8. This CDR3 is 15 amino acids long. Germline V gives CDR1 SNHLY, CDR2 FYNNEI. The CDR3 here is CASSVTGTGGEKLFF. In nucleotides, the CDR3 is TGTGCCAGCAGCGTAACCGGGACAGGGGGGGAAAAACTGTTTTTT.

This clone was picked up a small number of times. The chain uses TRBV4-3 and TRBJ1-6; D not certain. The CDR3 runs to 16 residues. Trimming shortened V by 5 bases and J by 0 bases, and 11 bases separated the two germline ends. Germline CDR1 reads LGHNA; CDR2 reads YSLEER. CDR3 sequence reads: CASSFLGSSYNSPLHF. In nucleotides, the CDR3 is TGCGCCAGCAGCTTCCTAGGCAGCTCCTATAATTCACCCCTCCACTTT.

This clone was picked up one time. The J gene is TRBJ1-1, the V gene TRBV5-1, with 8 bases aligning to TRBD1. V shed 0 bases and J 4 bases; nucleotides not matched to a gene: 11. The CDR3 is made up of 17 amino acids. Germline lookup yields CDR1 SGHRS and CDR2 YFSETQ. CDR3 protein: CASSLEAGGGAGTEAFF. CDR3 DNA: TGCGCCAGCAGCTTGGAGGCAGGGGGCGGGGCGGGCACTGAAGCTTTCTTT.

The rearrangement uses TRBV5-1 and TRBJ2-3; D is possibly TRBD1 (6 bases). Germline loops: CDR1 SGHRS, CDR2 YFSETQ. Trimming left V 5 bases short and J 2 bases short, with 12 bases between. CDR3 size: 14 residues. CDR3: CASRPGQPTDTQYF. CDR3 DNA: TGCGCCAGCAGGCCAGGACAGCCCACAGATACGCAGTATTTT.

The genes are TRBV7-6 and TRBJ2-1; 11 bases match TRBD2. The germline gives CDR1 SGHVS, CDR2 FNYEAQ. This CDR3 is built from 17 residues. The V segment lost 5 bases and the J segment 5 bases; nucleotides outside the gene matches: 11. The CDR3 is CASSLLAGANKDNEQFF. The CDR3 coding sequence is TGTGCCAGCAGCCTACTAGCGGGGGCCAACAAAGACAATGAGCAGTTCTTC.

This rearrangement joins TRBV9 to TRBJ2-1; the match to TRBD2 covers 11 bases. The trim removed 1 base at V and 10 bases at J, leaving 7 bases unmatched. CDR1 is SGDLS, CDR2 YYNGEE, per germline. The CDR3 covers 15 residues. In DNA, the CDR3 is TGTGCCAGCAGCGTAAGGGCTAGCGGGGGGAACGAGCAGTTCTTC. Translation: CASSVRASGGNEQFF.

The chain recombines TRBV6-4 with TRBJ1-5; the match to TRBD1 covers 7 bases. V shed 5 bases, J shed 5 bases, and the junction held 6 bases outside the gene matches. The CDR3 has 14 residues. Germline V lookup: CDR1 MRHNA, CDR2 SNTAGT. The CDR3 spells CASSPGGGYQPQHF. CDR3 sequence (DNA): TGTGCCAGCAGTCCAGGGGGAGGCTATCAGCCCCAGCATTTT.

The chain has TRBV4-1 and TRBJ2-3, with 9 positions matching TRBD2. This CDR3 region has 17 residues. J was trimmed by 3 bases and V by 0 bases; bases with no gene match: 7. Germline values: CDR1 MGHRA, CDR2 YSYEKL. The DNA of the CDR3 is TGCGCCAGCAGCCAAGACCCACCGGGACTAGCAACAGATACGCAGTATTTT. Translating it yields CASSQDPPGLATDTQYF.

The CDR3 protein is CASSWDYAYEQYF. CDR3 DNA: TGCGCCAGCAGCTGGGACTACGCCTACGAGCAGTACTTC. The chain links TRBV5-1 to TRBJ2-5; 7 nucleotides line up with TRBD2. The J call is uncertain, as TRBJ2-7 better fits the DNA end. Germline-derived CDR1 and CDR2 are SGHRS and YFSETQ. The CDR3 spans 13 residues.

This chain links TRBV30 with TRBJ1-6, with D maybe TRBD1 (5 bases). Trimming took 4 bases from V and 5 from J, leaving 9 bases between them. CDR3 size: 13 residues. The germline V gene encodes CDR1 GTSNPN and CDR2 SVGIG (reference sequence). In DNA form, the CDR3 reads TGTGCCTGGACCTTGACAGATAATTCACCCCTCCACTTT. This codes for CAWTLTDNSPLHF.

This rearrangement joins TRBV5-1 to TRBJ2-7; the match to TRBD2 covers 10 bases. CDR1 and CDR2 (germline): SGHRS, YFSETQ. This CDR3 has 15 amino acids. With 7 bases clipped from V and 4 bases from J, the junction kept 11 bases outside the gene matches. CDR3 loop: CASSRRAGGRYEQYF. The CDR3 region has the DNA TGCGCCAGCTCCCGTCGAGCGGGGGGGCGATACGAGCAGTACTTC.

The CDR3 is CASSAGLAGNTDTQYF. The CDR3 bases are TGTGCCAGCAGCGCCGGACTAGCGGGGAACACAGATACGCAGTATTTT. This chain links TRBV9 with TRBJ2-3, with 12 bases identical to TRBD2. The CDR3 loop spans 16 amino acids. In germline, CDR1 is SGDLS, CDR2 YYNGEE. V lost 3 bases, J lost 2 bases, and 4 bases stayed unmatched.

The chain recombines TRBV11-1 with TRBJ2-7; 9 bases fit TRBD1. V was clipped by 0 bases and J by 7 bases; unmatched bases: 7. The CDR3 runs to 15 residues. Germline V lookup: CDR1 SGHAT, CDR2 FQDESV (reference sequence). CDR3 bases: TGTGCCAGCAGCTTAGCGCAACAGGGGGCGCGTGAGCAGTACTTC. This codes for CASSLAQQGAREQYF. Combining the CDR3 with reference TRBV11-1 and TRBJ2-7 gives the whole variable domain EAEVAQSPRYKITEKSQAVAFWCDPISGHATLYWYRQILGQGPELLVQFQDESVVDDSQLPKDRFSAERLKGVDSTLKIQPAELGDSAMYLCASSLAQQGAREQYFGPGTRLTVT.

This clone is a singleton in its sample. The V gene is TRBV11-3, the J gene TRBJ2-3, with a weak D call TRBD2 (6 bases). The CDR3 totals 13 residues. Trimming shortened V by 4 bases and J by 7 bases, and 12 bases separated the two germline ends. The V gene's germline CDR1 is SGHNT and CDR2 YENEEA. CDR3 loop: CASSSRGGNTQYF. In DNA form, the CDR3 reads TGTGCCAGCAGCTCGCGGGGAGGAAATACGCAGTATTTT.

The rearrangement joins TRBV27 to TRBJ2-7; D is perhaps TRBD1 (6 bases). The V and J ends lost 0 bases and 0 bases respectively, with 6 bases between them. CDR1 MNHEY and CDR2 SMNVEV come from the germline V gene (reference sequence). This CDR3 has 14 residues. CDR3 region: CASSLSDSSYEQYF. The CDR3 DNA reads TGTGCCAGCAGTTTATCGGACAGCTCCTACGAGCAGTACTTC.